Described below is a single T cell receptor (beta chain) sequence and its context. The data were taken from a study of response to subunit inactivated influenza vaccine. Using its own MiXCR run on the RT-PCR reads, TCRdb lists one record per CDR3 protein. The table has 750,000 to 850,000 distinct CDR3 sequences, under 20% seen once. The V gene end was trimmed by 6 bases and the J gene end by 5 bases; junction bases not matched to a gene: 9. This CDR3 contains 15 residues. Germline assignment: CDR1 MDHEN and CDR2 SYDVKM. This sequence joins TRBV28 and TRBJ2-7; 11 bases are a match to TRBD1. This specimen consisted of PBMCs from blood, obtained roughly 5 days after vaccination. The TCR comes from a man aged 45-60 years who received an inactivated influenza vaccine. CDR3 in DNA: TGTGCCAGCAGCTCGAGGACAGGGGGCTCGGACGAGCAGTACTTC. Translation: CASSSRTGGSDEQYF.